This TCR beta chain was captured in a study of a mutant IDH1 vaccine in newly diagnosed glioma. Study information: There were approximately 60% males and about 38% females among treated patients, whose mean age was 40.4 years.

V was cut by 0 bases and J by 7 bases, with 12 bases left in between. The CDR3 length is 15 residues. The V gene's germline CDR1 is LNHDA and CDR2 SQIVND (reference sequence). Here immunoSEQ multiplex PCR was the method, and the copy in TCRdb shows in-frame clones only, minus some. The sample contains around 61,000 clones, about 79% of which appear only once. As to this clone: Its target is unknown.

This sample's time point: week 47, end of study. With topical imiquimod, each dose of the vaccine consisted of 300 ug of mutant IDH1 20-mer peptide. The V and J genes are TRBV19 and TRBJ2-2; no clear D gene. The sequence was collected from a man aged 45-65 years with glioma. The specimen was PBMCs, collected from a glioma patient whose treatment included an IDH1 peptide vaccine. The CDR3 region is CASSIDGLYDGELFF. CDR3 DNA sequence: TGTGCCAGTAGTATAGACGGGCTTTACGACGGGGAGCTGTTTTTT.